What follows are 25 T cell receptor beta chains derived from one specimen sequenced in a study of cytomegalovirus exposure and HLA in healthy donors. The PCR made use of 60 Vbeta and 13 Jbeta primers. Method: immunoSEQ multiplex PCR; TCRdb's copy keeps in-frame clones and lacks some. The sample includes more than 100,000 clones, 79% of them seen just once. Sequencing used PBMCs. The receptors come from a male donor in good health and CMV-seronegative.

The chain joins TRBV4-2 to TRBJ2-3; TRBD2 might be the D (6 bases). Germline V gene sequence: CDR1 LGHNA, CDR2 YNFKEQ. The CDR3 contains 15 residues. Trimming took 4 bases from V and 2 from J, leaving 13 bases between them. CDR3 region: CASSPAGPFTDTQYF. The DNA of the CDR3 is TGTGCCAGCAGCCCTGCGGGGCCGTTCACAGATACGCAGTATTTT.

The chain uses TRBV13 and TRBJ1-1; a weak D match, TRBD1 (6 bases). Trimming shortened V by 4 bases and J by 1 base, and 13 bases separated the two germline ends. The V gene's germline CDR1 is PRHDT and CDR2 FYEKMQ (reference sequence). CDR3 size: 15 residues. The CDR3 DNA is TGTGCCAGCAGCTCCCGGGACACTCAGAACACTGAAGCTTTCTTT. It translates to CASSSRDTQNTEAFF.

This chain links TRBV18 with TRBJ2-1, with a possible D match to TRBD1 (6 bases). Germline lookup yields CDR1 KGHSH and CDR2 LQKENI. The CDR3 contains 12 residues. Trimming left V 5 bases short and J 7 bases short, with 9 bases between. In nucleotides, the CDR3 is TGTGCCAGCTCATCTACAGGGAATGAGCAGTTCTTC. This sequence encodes CASSSTGNEQFF.

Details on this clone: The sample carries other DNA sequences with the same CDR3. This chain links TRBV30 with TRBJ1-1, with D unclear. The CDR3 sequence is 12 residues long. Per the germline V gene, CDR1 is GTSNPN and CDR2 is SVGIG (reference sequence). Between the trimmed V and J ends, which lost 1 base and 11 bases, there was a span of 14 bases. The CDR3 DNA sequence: TGTGCCTGGAGTGGATCGAGGGAACGGGCTTTCTTT. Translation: CAWSGSRERAFF.

As DNA, the CDR3 is TGTGCCAGCAGTTACTCGAACGGGGGGGGCGAGCAGTACTTC. As protein: CASSYSNGGGEQYF. The chain is built from TRBV6-5 and TRBJ2-7, with 8 nucleotides matching TRBD2. Germline lookup yields CDR1 MNHEY and CDR2 SVGAGI. Trimming removed 0 bases from V and 6 bases from J; junction bases left unmatched: 4. There are 14 residues in the CDR3.

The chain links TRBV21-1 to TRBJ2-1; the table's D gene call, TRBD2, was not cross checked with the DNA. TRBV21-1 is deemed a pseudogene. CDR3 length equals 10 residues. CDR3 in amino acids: CARGDGEEFF. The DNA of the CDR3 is TGTGCCAGGGGAGACGGAGAGGAGTTCTTC.

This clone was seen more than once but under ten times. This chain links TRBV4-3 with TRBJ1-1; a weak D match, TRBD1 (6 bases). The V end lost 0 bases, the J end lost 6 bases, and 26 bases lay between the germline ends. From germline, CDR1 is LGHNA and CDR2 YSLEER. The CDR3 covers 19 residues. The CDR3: CASSQDRLWAGELLAEAFF. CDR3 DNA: TGCGCCAGCAGCCAAGATCGATTGTGGGCAGGGGAGCTTTTAGCTGAAGCTTTCTTT.

CDR3 residues: CASSLGTGGYEQYF. The CDR3 DNA follows: TGTGCCAGCTCACTCGGGACAGGGGGTTACGAGCAGTACTTC. V and J are TRBV18 and TRBJ2-7, with 11 bases that match TRBD1. The CDR3 is made up of 14 amino acids. The germline gives CDR1 KGHSH, CDR2 LQKENI. The J segment lost 4 bases and the V segment lost 4 bases, leaving 3 bases of the junction unmatched. Based on the CDR3 plus reference TRBV18 and TRBJ2-7, the full variable domain is NAGVMQNPRHLVRRRGQEARLRCSPMKGHSHVYWYRQLPEEGLKFMVYLQKENIIDESGMPKERFSAEFPKEGPSILRIQQVVRGDSAAYFCASSLGTGGYEQYFGPGTRLTVT.

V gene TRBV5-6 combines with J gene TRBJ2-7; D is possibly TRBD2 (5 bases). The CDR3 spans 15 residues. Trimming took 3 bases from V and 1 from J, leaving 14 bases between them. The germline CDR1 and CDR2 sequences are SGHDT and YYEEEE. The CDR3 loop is CASSYDTGNSYEQYF. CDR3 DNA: TGTGCCAGCAGCTACGATACGGGGAATTCCTACGAGCAGTACTTC.

CDR3 sequence: CALAGSGLSGEQYF. The CDR3 DNA reads TGTGCCTTGGCTGGTAGCGGCTTATCCGGCGAGCAGTACTTC. J is TRBJ2-7 and V is TRBV30; TRBD2 is a possible D gene (6 bases). Trimming removed 7 bases at V and 6 bases at J, with 22 bases between. Germline assignment: CDR1 GTSNPN and CDR2 SVGIG (reference sequence). This CDR3 is 14 amino acids long.

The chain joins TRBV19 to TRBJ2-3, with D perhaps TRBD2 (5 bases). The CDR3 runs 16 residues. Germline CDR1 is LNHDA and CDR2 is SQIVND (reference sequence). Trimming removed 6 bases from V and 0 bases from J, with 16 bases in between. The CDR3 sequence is CASSGASPPSTDTQYF. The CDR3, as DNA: TGTGCCAGTAGCGGCGCTAGCCCACCTAGCACAGATACGCAGTATTTT.

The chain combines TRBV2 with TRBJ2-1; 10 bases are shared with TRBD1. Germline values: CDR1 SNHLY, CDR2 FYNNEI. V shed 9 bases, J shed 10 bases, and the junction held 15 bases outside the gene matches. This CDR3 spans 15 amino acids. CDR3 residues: CASRTGTGAPQEQFF. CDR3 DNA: TGTGCCAGTAGAACCGGGACAGGGGCCCCTCAAGAGCAGTTCTTC.

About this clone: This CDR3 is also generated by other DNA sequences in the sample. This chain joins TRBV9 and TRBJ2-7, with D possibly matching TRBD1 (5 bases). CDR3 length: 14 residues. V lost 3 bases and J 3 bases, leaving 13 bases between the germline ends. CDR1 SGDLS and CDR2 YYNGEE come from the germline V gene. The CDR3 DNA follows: TGTGCCAGCAGCGGGGGCGGCGTGGGCTACGAGCAGTACTTC. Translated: CASSGGGVGYEQYF.

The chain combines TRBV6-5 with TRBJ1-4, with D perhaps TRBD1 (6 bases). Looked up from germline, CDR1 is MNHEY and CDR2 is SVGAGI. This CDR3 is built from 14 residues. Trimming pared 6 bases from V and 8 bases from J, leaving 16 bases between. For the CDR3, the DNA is TGTGCCAGCAGCTCAGGGGTAATTAAGGAAAAACTGTTTTTT. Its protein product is CASSSGVIKEKLFF.

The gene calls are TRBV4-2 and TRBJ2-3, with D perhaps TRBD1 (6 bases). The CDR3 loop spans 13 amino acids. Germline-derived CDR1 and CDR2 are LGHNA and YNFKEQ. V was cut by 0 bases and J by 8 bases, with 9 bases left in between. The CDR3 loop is CASSQDRGGTQYF. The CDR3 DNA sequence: TGTGCCAGCAGCCAAGATAGAGGGGGTACGCAGTATTTT.

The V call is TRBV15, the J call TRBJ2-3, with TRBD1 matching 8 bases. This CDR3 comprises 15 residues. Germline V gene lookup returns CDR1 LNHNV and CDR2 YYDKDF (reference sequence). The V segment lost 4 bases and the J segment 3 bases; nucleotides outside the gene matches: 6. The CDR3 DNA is TGTGCCACCAGCACCGGGACAGGATGGACAGATACGCAGTATTTT. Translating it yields CATSTGTGWTDTQYF. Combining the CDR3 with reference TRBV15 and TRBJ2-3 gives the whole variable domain DAMVIQNPRYQVTQFGKPVTLSCSQTLNHNVMYWYQQKSSQAPKLLFHYYDKDFNNEADTPDNFQSRRPNTSFCFLDIRSPGLGDTAMYLCATSTGTGWTDTQYFGPGTRLTVL.

The CDR3 loop reads CASSANSGAYNEQFF. The CDR3, as DNA: TGCGCCAGCAGCGCTAATAGCGGGGCCTACAATGAGCAGTTCTTC. The rearrangement joins TRBV5-1 to TRBJ2-1; 8 nucleotides align to TRBD2. Germline V gene lookup returns CDR1 SGHRS and CDR2 YFSETQ. V was clipped by 4 bases and J by 2 bases; unmatched bases: 5. This CDR3 region has 15 residues.

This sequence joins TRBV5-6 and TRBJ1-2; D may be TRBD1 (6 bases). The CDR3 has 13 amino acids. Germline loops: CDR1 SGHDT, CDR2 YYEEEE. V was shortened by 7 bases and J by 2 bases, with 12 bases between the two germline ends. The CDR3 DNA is TGTGCCAGCCGAGTACAGGGAAACTATGGCTACACCTTC. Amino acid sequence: CASRVQGNYGYTF. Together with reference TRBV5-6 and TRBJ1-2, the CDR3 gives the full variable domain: DAGVTQSPTHLIKTRGQQVTLRCSPKSGHDTVSWYQQALGQGPQFIFQYYEEEERQRGNFPDRFSGHQFPNYSSELNVNALLLGDSALYLCASRVQGNYGYTFGSGTRLTVV.

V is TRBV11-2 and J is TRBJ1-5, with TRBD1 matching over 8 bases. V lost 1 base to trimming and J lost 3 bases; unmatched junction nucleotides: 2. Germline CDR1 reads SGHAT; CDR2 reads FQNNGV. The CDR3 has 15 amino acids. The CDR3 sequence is CASSLAGGSNQPQHF. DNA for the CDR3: TGTGCCAGCAGCTTAGCAGGGGGCTCCAATCAGCCCCAGCATTTT.

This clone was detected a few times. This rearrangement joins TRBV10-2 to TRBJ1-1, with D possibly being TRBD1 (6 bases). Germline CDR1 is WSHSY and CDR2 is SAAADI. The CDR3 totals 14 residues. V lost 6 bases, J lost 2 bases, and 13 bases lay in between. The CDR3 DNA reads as TGCGCCAGCAGGTCGGGACATTCAAACACTGAAGCTTTCTTT. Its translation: CASRSGHSNTEAFF.

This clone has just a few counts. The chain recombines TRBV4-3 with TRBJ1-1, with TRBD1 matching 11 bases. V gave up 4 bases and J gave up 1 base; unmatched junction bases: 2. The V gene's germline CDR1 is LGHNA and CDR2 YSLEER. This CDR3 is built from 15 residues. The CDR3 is CASSLGTGGNTEAFF. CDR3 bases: TGCGCCAGCAGCCTGGGGACAGGGGGGAACACTGAAGCTTTCTTT.

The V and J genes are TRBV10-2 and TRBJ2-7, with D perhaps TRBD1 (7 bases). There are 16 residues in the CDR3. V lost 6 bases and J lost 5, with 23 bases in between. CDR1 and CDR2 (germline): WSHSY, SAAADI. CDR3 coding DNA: TGCGCCAGCAGGGACTCATGGGGCAGGGGGGAGGACGAGCAGTACTTC. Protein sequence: CASRDSWGRGEDEQYF.

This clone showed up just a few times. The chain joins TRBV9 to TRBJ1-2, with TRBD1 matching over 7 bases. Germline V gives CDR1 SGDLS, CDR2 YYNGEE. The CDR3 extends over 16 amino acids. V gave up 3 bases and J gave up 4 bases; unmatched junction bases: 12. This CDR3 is CASSGGEDREGYGYTF. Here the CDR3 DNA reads TGTGCCAGCAGCGGGGGGGAAGACAGGGAAGGCTATGGCTACACCTTC.

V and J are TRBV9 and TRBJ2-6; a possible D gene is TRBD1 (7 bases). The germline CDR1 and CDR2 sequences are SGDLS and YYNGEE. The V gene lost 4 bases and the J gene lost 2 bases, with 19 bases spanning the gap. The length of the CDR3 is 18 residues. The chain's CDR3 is CASSRQRQGGAGANVLTF. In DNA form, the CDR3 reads TGTGCCAGCAGCCGCCAACGACAGGGAGGTGCTGGGGCCAACGTCCTGACTTTC. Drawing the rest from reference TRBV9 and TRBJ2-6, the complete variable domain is DSGVTQTPKHLITATGQRVTLRCSPRSGDLSVYWYQQSLDQGLQFLIQYYNGEERAKGNILERFSAQQFPDLHSELNLSSLELGDSALYFCASSRQRQGGAGANVLTFGAGSRLTVL.

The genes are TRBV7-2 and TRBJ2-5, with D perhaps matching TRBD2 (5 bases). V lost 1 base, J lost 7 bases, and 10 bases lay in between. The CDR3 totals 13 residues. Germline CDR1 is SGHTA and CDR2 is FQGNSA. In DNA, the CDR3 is TGTGCCAGCAGCTTAGTACCTCGGGGGACCCAGTACTTC. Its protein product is CASSLVPRGTQYF.